These 2 T cell receptor beta chains were all obtained from the same sample, sequenced in a study of OX40 agonist ivuxolimab in advanced cancers. Libraries were prepared by immunoSEQ multiplex PCR; TCRdb keeps only in-frame clonotypes and omits some of them. The top ten clones hold roughly 4% of a sample with around 70,000 clones, approximately 81% of them seen once. The specimen comprised CD4+ or CD8+ T cells sorted from blood, sampled in a trial of the OX40 agonist ivuxolimab. The receptor set was obtained from an adult with an advanced solid tumor such as melanoma, head and neck, liver or kidney cancer.

V usage is TRBV21-1 and J usage is TRBJ2-7; the table's D call, TRBD2, was not checked against the DNA. TRBV21-1 is a known pseudogene. CDR3 size: 18 residues. As DNA, the CDR3 is TGTGCCAGCAGCAAAGGGGGACTAGAAGACGAAAGCTCCTACGAGCAGTACTTC. Protein: CASSKGGLEDESSYEQYF.

The table lists this clone with a count of one. The J gene is TRBJ1-2, the V gene TRBV4-2; D is possibly TRBD1 (6 bases). The CDR3 is 14 residues long. The V gene lost 0 bases and the J gene lost 7 bases, with 12 bases spanning the gap. Germline loops: CDR1 LGHNA, CDR2 YNFKEQ. CDR3 residues: CASSQDQGLGGYTF. The CDR3 DNA follows: TGTGCCAGCAGCCAAGACCAGGGGCTGGGTGGCTACACCTTC.